This TCR beta chain was captured by sequencing in a study of blood T cells in healthy people across ages. Germline V gene data show CDR1 as SGHVS and CDR2 as FQNEAQ. This CDR3 has 15 amino acids. Comment on this clonotype: The target antigen is unknown.

Study results and limitations: Both higher diversity and more naive CD4+ cells marked long-lived donors when set against aged donors. Per million T cells, the diversity of TCR beta decreased roughly linearly as age advanced.

A second PCR, run for about 7 to 11 cycles, used a sample-barcoded 5' primer plus a J-beta primer mix. Sequencing recovered at least 2.5 million CDR3-containing paired-end reads from each sample. TCRdb re-called the 5' RACE reads with MiXCR, one entry per CDR3 protein. The sample carries around 710,000 distinct CDR3 sequences, around 40% recorded once. Healthy individuals of Caucasian origin from Russia, aged roughly 6 to 90, served as donors. What was sequenced was blood. The chain couples TRBV7-8 to TRBJ2-4; tentative D call: TRBD2 (5 bases). The DNA end is more similar to TRBJ2-7, so the J call may be wrong. This receptor was obtained from a woman aged 60-75 years in good health. The CDR3, as DNA: TGTGCCAGCAGCTTCGAGGAGAGGAGGAGCCACGAGCAGTACTTC. This encodes CASSFEERRSHEQYF.